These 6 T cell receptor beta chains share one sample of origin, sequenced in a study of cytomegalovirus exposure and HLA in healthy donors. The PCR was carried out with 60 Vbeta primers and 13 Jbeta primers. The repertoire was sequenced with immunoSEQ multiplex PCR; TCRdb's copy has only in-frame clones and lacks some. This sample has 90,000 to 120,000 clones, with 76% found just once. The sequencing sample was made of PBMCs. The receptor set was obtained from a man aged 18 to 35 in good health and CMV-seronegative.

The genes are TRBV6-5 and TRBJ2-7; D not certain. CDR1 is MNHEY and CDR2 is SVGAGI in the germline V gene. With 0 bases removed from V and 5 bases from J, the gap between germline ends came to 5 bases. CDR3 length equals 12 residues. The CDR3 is CASSYSRDEQYF. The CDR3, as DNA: TGTGCCAGCAGTTACTCGAGAGACGAGCAGTACTTC.

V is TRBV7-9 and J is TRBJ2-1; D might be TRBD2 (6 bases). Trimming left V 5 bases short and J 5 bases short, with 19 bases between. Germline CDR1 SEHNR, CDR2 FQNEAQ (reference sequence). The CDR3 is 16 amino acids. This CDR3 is CASSQEEGQGDNEQFF. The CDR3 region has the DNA TGTGCCAGCAGCCAAGAGGAGGGGCAGGGAGACAATGAGCAGTTCTTC.

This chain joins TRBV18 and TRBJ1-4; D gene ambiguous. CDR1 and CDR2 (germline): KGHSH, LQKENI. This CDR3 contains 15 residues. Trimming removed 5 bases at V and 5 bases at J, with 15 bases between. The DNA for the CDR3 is TGTGCCAGCTCATCTTCCGGGGATTTCAATGAAAAACTGTTTTTT. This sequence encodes CASSSSGDFNEKLFF.

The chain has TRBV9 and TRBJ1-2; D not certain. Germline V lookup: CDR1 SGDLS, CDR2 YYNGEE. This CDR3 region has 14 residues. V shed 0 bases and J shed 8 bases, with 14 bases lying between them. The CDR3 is CASSVARGMGGYTF. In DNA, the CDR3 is TGTGCCAGCAGCGTAGCGCGGGGAATGGGAGGCTACACCTTC.

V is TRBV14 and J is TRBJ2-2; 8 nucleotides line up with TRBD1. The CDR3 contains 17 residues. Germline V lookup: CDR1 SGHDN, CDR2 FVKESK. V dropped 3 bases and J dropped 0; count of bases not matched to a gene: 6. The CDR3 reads CASSHPGGQANTGELFF. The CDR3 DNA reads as TGTGCCAGCAGCCACCCTGGGGGACAGGCGAACACCGGGGAGCTGTTTTTT.

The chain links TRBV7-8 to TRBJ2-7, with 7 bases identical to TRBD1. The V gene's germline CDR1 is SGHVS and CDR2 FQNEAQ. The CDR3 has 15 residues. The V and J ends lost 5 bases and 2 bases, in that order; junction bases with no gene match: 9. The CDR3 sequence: CASSDRQGIPYEQYF. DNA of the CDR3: TGTGCCAGCAGCGACCGACAGGGTATTCCCTACGAGCAGTACTTC.